This TCR beta chain is from a study of cytomegalovirus exposure and HLA in healthy donors. J lost 12 bases, V lost 0 bases, and 13 bases had no gene match. Germline-derived CDR1 and CDR2 are GTSNPN and SVGIG (reference sequence). The CDR3 consists of 15 residues. The repertoire was sequenced with immunoSEQ multiplex PCR; TCRdb's copy has only in-frame clones and lacks some. The sample contains about 63,000 clones, 70% to 90% of which appear only once. The clonotype was recovered from a woman younger than 35 in good health and CMV-seronegative. Sample: PBMCs. This chain joins TRBV30 and TRBJ2-1; 8 bases fit TRBD2. CDR3 DNA sequence: TGTGCCTGGAGTGTAGGGGCTAGCGGGTCACACGGGCAGTTCTTC. This sequence encodes CAWSVGASGSHGQFF.